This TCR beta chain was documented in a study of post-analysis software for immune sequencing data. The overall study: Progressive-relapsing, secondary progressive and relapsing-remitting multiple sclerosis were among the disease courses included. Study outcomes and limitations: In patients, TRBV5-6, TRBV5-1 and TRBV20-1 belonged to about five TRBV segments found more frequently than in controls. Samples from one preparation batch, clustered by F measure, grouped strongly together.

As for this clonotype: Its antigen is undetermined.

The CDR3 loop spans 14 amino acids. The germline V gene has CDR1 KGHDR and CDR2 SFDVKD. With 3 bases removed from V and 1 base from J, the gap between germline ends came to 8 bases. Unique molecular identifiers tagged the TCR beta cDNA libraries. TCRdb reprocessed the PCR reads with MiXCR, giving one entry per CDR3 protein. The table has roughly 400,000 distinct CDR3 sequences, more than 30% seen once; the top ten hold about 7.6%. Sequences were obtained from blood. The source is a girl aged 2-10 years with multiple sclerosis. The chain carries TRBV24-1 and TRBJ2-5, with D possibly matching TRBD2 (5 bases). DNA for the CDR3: TGTGCCACCAGTGATGGAGGAGGCCAAGAGACCCAGTACTTC. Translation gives CATSDGGGQETQYF.